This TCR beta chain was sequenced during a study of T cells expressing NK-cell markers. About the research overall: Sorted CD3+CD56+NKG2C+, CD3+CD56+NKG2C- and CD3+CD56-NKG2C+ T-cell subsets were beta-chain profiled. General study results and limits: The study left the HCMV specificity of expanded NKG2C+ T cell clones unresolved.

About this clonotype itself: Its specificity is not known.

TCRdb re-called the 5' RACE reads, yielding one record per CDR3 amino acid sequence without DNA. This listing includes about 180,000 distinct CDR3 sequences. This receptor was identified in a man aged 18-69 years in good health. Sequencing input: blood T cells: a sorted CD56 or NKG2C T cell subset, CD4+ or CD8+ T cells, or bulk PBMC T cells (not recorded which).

CDR3 amino acids: CASRVGGHREQYF. The chain has TRBV2 and TRBJ2-7; TCRdb indicates TRBD1, and absent DNA this call remains unverified. Looked up from germline, CDR1 is SNHLY and CDR2 is FYNNEI. The CDR3 length is 13 residues.